Presented here are 18 T cell receptor beta chains from one specimen sequenced in a study of CD8+ T cells in alopecia areata (dated by TCRdb to the late 2010s). Read against the paper, the sample's time point label means: baseline before oral tofacitinib. Libraries were made using the immunoSEQ multiplex PCR assay. To provide template for TCR sequencing, every sample had RNA extracted and reverse transcribed into cDNA. TCRdb took over this immuneACCESS table, retaining in-frame rearrangements with V and J assigned. Such tables are incomplete; in checked studies, under half of the missing clones stem from an unresolved V gene, and the remainder is unexplained. Counted in this sample were about 180,000 clones; roughly 66% of them appeared once. The ten most abundant clones make up about an eighth of the sample. Sequences were derived from CD8+ T cells sorted from blood, sampled at week 0. The source is a human donor with alopecia areata.

This clone has just a few counts. This specimen includes other DNA sequences encoding the same CDR3. The chain has TRBV7-9 and TRBJ2-4; no firm D call. This CDR3 comprises 16 residues. CDR1 is SEHNR, CDR2 FQNEAQ, per germline (reference sequence). Deletions cut 0 bases from V and 0 bases from J, with 9 bases between. CDR3 protein: CASSLAGRPAKNIQYF. For the CDR3, the DNA is TGTGCCAGCAGCTTAGCGGGTAGGCCAGCCAAAAACATTCAGTACTTC.

The chain couples TRBV5-1 to TRBJ2-7, with 7 bases matching TRBD1. This CDR3 contains 17 residues. V lost 3 bases, J lost 3 bases, and 15 bases stayed unmatched. The germline CDR1 and CDR2 sequences are SGHRS and YFSETQ. The CDR3 DNA sequence: TGCGCCAGCAGCTCCCTCTCTGACAGGGACCTAGTCTACGAGCAGTACTTC. It codes for CASSSLSDRDLVYEQYF.

The chain has TRBV30 and TRBJ2-2; the D call may be TRBD1 or TRBD2 (6 bases each). Looked up from germline, CDR1 is GTSNPN and CDR2 is SVGIG (reference sequence). V lost 0 bases to trimming and J lost 3 bases, with 8 bases between them. The CDR3 totals 14 residues. The CDR3 DNA reads as TGTGCCTGGAGTGTAGGGGGGTACACCGGGGAGCTGTTTTTT. Translated, it gives CAWSVGGYTGELFF.

This chain connects TRBV7-8 to TRBJ2-7; TRBD2 might be the D (6 bases). Germline values: CDR1 SGHVS, CDR2 FQNEAQ. V was cut by 5 bases and J by 0 bases, with 17 bases left in between. This CDR3 is 16 amino acids long. The CDR3 nucleotides read TGTGCCAGCAGCCAGGGCGGGGCCCCTCTCTCCTACGAGCAGTACTTC. It codes for CASSQGGAPLSYEQYF.

The chain uses TRBV11-2 and TRBJ2-7; TRBD1 is a possible D gene (5 bases). This CDR3 spans 15 amino acids. With 0 bases removed from V and 5 bases from J, the gap between germline ends came to 14 bases. The germline gives CDR1 SGHAT, CDR2 FQNNGV. This CDR3 is CASSLEGQGRDEQYF. CDR3 in DNA: TGTGCCAGCAGCTTAGAGGGCCAGGGAAGGGACGAGCAGTACTTC.

The gene calls are TRBV10-2 and TRBJ1-2; no reliable D call. The V end was cut by 3 bases, the J end by 3 bases, with 11 bases between. Per the germline V gene, CDR1 is WSHSY and CDR2 is SAAADI. The CDR3 covers 14 residues. CDR3 sequence reads: CASSDLGEYYGYTF. The CDR3 nucleotides are TGCGCCAGCAGTGATCTTGGCGAGTACTATGGCTACACCTTC.

The J gene is TRBJ1-6, the V gene TRBV11-2; 8 positions match TRBD1. Germline CDR1 reads SGHAT; CDR2 reads FQNNGV. V lost 5 bases and J lost 8; bases outside the gene matches: 8. CDR3 length: 15 residues. CDR3 DNA sequence: TGTGCCAGCAGCCCCCGACAGGGGAGGGATTCACCCCTCCACTTT. It encodes CASSPRQGRDSPLHF.

This chain links TRBV5-6 with TRBJ2-7; a possible D gene is TRBD1 (5 bases). CDR1 and CDR2 from the germline V gene are SGHDT and YYEEEE. With 0 bases removed from V and 3 bases from J, the gap between germline ends came to 16 bases. There are 16 residues in the CDR3. The CDR3: CASSLEWTQRGYEQYF. Here the CDR3 DNA reads TGTGCCAGCAGCTTGGAGTGGACACAAAGAGGCTACGAGCAGTACTTC.

This chain joins TRBV30 and TRBJ2-3; 10 bases align to TRBD2. The J segment lost 2 bases and the V segment lost 4 bases, leaving 9 bases of the junction unmatched. Per the germline V gene, CDR1 is GTSNPN and CDR2 is SVGIG (reference sequence). This CDR3 comprises 16 residues. The CDR3 DNA follows: TGTGCCTGGACCGGGACTAGCGCCAGATACACAGATACGCAGTATTTT. Residues: CAWTGTSARYTDTQYF.

There are a few counts of this clone. The chain carries TRBV7-2 and TRBJ2-5; no clear D. This CDR3 is built from 11 residues. Per the germline V gene, CDR1 is SGHTA and CDR2 is FQGNSA. Trimming took off 1 base at V and 9 bases at J, with 6 bases between the two ends. The CDR3 is CASSLEAPQYF. Written as DNA, the CDR3 is TGTGCCAGCAGCTTAGAGGCCCCCCAGTACTTC.

Only a few counts were recorded for this clone. The rearrangement uses TRBV10-3 and TRBJ1-1, with D unresolved. The CDR3 is 12 amino acids. V was pared by 6 bases and J by 7 bases, with 12 bases between. CDR1 and CDR2 (germline): ENHRY, SYGVKD. The CDR3 loop reads CAISEDRLEAFF. CDR3 in DNA: TGTGCCATCAGCGAGGACCGGCTTGAAGCTTTCTTT.

This clone was counted many times. The chain is built from TRBV27 and TRBJ2-7, with D tentatively TRBD1 or TRBD2 (5 bases each). Trimming pared 2 bases from V and 3 bases from J, leaving 17 bases between. The CDR3 extends over 16 amino acids. Germline V lookup: CDR1 MNHEY, CDR2 SMNVEV (reference sequence). The CDR3 loop is CASSLGHRDPLYEQYF. The CDR3 DNA is TGTGCCAGCAGTTTAGGACACCGGGACCCCCTCTACGAGCAGTACTTC.

This chain's CDR3 is CASSQVAETQYF. CDR3 nucleotide sequence: TGCGCCAGCAGCCAAGTTGCAGAGACCCAGTACTTC. The rearrangement links TRBV4-1 to TRBJ2-5; no clear D gene. V was trimmed by 1 base and J by 4 bases, leaving 4 bases between them. CDR1 and CDR2 from the germline V gene are MGHRA and YSYEKL. The length of the CDR3 is 12 residues.

The chain uses TRBV7-9 and TRBJ2-5; 13 nucleotides line up with TRBD2. Per germline, CDR1 SEHNR and CDR2 FQNEAQ (reference sequence). V was clipped by 5 bases and J by 5 bases; unmatched bases: 14. This CDR3 has 18 amino acids. In DNA, the CDR3 is TGTGCCAGCAGCACGCCACTAGCGGGGGGGACCCTGAGGGAGACCCAGTACTTC. Its protein product is CASSTPLAGGTLRETQYF. The entire variable domain, with the rest obtained from reference TRBV7-9 and TRBJ2-5, is as follows: DTGVSQNPRHKITKRGQNVTFRCDPISEHNRLYWYRQTLGQGPEFLTYFQNEAQLEKSRLLSDRFSAERPKGSFSTLEIQRTEQGDSAMYLCASSTPLAGGTLRETQYFGPGTRLLVL.

The chain links TRBV6-6 to TRBJ2-5; 15 bases align to TRBD2. The V gene's germline CDR1 is MNHNY and CDR2 SVGAGI (reference sequence). This CDR3 has 16 amino acids. The V segment lost 4 bases and the J segment 5 bases; nucleotides outside the gene matches: 5. CDR3 residues: CASSWGLAGGGETQYF. As DNA, the CDR3 is TGTGCCAGCAGTTGGGGACTAGCGGGGGGAGGTGAGACCCAGTACTTC.

The V gene is TRBV2, the J gene TRBJ2-3; TRBD1 matches at 7 bases. V shed 5 bases and J 5 bases; nucleotides not matched to a gene: 13. The CDR3 loop spans 16 amino acids. Germline CDR1 SNHLY, CDR2 FYNNEI. This CDR3 is CASSLDRDWAQDTQYF. For the CDR3, the DNA is TGTGCCAGCAGTCTCGACAGGGATTGGGCACAAGATACGCAGTATTTT.

The V call is TRBV5-1, the J call TRBJ1-2, with 7 bases identical to TRBD1. The V gene's germline CDR1 is SGHRS and CDR2 YFSETQ. Trimming at V came to 1 base and at J to 8 bases, leaving 8 bases not matched to a gene. The CDR3 is 14 residues long. The CDR3 DNA reads as TGCGCCAGCAGCTTGCGGGGACAGACCTACGGCTACACCTTC. Translated, it gives CASSLRGQTYGYTF.

Written as DNA, the CDR3 is TGCAGCGTTGAAGATTCAGGGAACTATGGCTACACCTTC. Translation gives CSVEDSGNYGYTF. V is TRBV29-1 and J is TRBJ1-2; TRBD1 is a possible D gene (5 bases). The V gene lost 0 bases and the J gene lost 2 bases, with 7 bases spanning the gap. The CDR3 spans 13 residues. Germline V gene data show CDR1 as SQVTM and CDR2 as ANQGSEA. The full variable domain, completed using reference TRBV29-1 and TRBJ1-2, is SAVISQKPSRDICQRGTSLTIQCQVDSQVTMMFWYRQQPGQSLTLIATANQGSEATYESGFVIDKFPISRPNLTFSTLTVSNMSPEDSSIYLCSVEDSGNYGYTFGSGTRLTVV.